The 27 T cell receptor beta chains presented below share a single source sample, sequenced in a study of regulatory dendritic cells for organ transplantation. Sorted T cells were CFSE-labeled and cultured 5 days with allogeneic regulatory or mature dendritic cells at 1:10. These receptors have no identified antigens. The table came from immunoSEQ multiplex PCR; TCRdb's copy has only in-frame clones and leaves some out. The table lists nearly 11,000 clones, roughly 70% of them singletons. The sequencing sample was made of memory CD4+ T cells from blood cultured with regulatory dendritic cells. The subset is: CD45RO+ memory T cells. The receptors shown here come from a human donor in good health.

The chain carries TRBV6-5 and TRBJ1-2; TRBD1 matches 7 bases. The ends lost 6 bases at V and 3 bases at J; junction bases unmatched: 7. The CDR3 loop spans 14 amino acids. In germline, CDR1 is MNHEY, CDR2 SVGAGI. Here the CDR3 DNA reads TGTGCCAGCAGATCCGGGACAGACTACTATGGCTACACCTTC. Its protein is CASRSGTDYYGYTF.

The CDR3: CASSPGTGGDIQYF. CDR3 in DNA: TGCGCCAGCAGCCCTGGGACAGGGGGAGACATTCAGTACTTC. The rearrangement joins TRBV4-3 to TRBJ2-4; TRBD1 aligns across 11 bases. Germline CDR1 and CDR2: LGHNA and YSLEER. The CDR3 is 14 amino acids. The ends lost 4 bases at V and 8 bases at J; junction bases unmatched: 4.

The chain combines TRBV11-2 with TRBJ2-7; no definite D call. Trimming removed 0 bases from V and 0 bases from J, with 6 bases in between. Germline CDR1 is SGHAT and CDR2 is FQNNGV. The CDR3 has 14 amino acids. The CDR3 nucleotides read TGTGCCAGCAGCTTAGAAGTGAGCTCCTACGAGCAGTACTTC. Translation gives CASSLEVSSYEQYF.

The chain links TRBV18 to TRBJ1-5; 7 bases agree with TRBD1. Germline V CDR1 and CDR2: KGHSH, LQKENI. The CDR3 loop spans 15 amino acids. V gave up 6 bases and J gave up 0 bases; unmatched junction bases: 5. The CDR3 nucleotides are TGTGCCAGCTCGCCAGGGGGGAATAGCAATCAGCCCCAGCATTTT. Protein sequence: CASSPGGNSNQPQHF.

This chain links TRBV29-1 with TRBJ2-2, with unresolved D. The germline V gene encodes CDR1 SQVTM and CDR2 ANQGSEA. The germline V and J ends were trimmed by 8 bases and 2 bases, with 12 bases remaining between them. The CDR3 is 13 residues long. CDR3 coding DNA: TGCAGCCGGTTCTTGAACAACACCGGGGAGCTGTTTTTT. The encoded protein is CSRFLNNTGELFF.

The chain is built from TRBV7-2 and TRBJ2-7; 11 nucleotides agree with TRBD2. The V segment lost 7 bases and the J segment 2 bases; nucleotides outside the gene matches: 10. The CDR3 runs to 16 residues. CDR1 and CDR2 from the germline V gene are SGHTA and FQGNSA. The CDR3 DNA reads TGTGCCAGCACCGACGGACTAGCGGGCCGGACCTACGAGCAGTACTTC. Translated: CASTDGLAGRTYEQYF.

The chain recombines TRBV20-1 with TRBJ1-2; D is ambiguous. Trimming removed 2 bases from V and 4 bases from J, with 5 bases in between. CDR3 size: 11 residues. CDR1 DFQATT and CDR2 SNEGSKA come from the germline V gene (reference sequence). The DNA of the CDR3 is TGCAGTGCTAGACGGGGCTATGGCTACACCTTC. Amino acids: CSARRGYGYTF.

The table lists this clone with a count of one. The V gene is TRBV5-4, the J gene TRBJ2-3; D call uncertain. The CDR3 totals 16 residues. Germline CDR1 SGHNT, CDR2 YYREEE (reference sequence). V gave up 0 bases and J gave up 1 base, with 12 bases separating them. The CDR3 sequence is CASSLGQPTGTDTQYF. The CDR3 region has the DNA TGTGCCAGCAGCTTGGGACAACCTACTGGCACAGATACGCAGTATTTT.

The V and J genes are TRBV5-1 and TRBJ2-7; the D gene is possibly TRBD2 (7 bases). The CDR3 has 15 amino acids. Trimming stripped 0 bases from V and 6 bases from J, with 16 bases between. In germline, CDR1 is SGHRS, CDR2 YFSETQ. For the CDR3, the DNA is TGCGCCAGCAGCTTGGTAGGGGGGGCTGAGGGCGAGCAGTACTTC. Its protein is CASSLVGGAEGEQYF.

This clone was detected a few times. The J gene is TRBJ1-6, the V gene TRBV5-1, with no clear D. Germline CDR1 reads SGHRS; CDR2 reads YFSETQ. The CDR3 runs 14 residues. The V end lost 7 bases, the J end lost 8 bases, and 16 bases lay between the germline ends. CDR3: CASGEGGKDSPLHF. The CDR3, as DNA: TGCGCCAGCGGTGAAGGCGGGAAGGATTCACCCCTCCACTTT.

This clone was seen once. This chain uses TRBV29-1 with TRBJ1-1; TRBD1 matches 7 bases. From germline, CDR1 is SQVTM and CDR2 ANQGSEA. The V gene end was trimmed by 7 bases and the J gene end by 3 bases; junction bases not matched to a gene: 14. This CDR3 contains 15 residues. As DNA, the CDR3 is TGCAGCGCCCAAAGTCGACAGGGAGGTTACACTGAAGCTTTCTTT. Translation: CSAQSRQGGYTEAFF. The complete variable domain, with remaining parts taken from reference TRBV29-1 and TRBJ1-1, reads SAVISQKPSRDICQRGTSLTIQCQVDSQVTMMFWYRQQPGQSLTLIATANQGSEATYESGFVIDKFPISRPNLTFSTLTVSNMSPEDSSIYLCSAQSRQGGYTEAFFGQGTRLTVV.

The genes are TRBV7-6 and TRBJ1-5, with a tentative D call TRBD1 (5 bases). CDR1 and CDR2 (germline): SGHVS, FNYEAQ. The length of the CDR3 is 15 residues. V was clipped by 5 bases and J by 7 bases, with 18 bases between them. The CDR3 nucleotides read TGTGCCAGCAGCGCCGGGGGGTTTCAGGGCCAGCCCCAGCATTTT. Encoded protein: CASSAGGFQGQPQHF.

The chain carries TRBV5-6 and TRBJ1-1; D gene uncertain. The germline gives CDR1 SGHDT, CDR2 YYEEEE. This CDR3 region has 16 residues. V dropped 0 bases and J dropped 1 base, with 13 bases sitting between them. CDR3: CASSLGLGSPNTEAFF. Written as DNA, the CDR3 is TGTGCCAGCAGCTTGGGATTAGGGAGCCCGAACACTGAAGCTTTCTTT. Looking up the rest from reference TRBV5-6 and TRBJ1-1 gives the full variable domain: DAGVTQSPTHLIKTRGQQVTLRCSPKSGHDTVSWYQQALGQGPQFIFQYYEEEERQRGNFPDRFSGHQFPNYSSELNVNALLLGDSALYLCASSLGLGSPNTEAFFGQGTRLTVV.

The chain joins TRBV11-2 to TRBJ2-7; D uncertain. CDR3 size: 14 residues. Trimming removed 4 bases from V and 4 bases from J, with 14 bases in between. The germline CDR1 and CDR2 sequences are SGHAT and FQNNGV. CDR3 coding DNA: TGTGCCAGCAGCTCGCCCCGGCTGAGGTACGAGCAGTACTTC. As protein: CASSSPRLRYEQYF. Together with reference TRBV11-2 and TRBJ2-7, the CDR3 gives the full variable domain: EAGVAQSPRYKIIEKRQSVAFWCNPISGHATLYWYQQILGQGPKLLIQFQNNGVVDDSQLPKDRFSAERLKGVDSTLKIQPAKLEDSAVYLCASSSPRLRYEQYFGPGTRLTVT.

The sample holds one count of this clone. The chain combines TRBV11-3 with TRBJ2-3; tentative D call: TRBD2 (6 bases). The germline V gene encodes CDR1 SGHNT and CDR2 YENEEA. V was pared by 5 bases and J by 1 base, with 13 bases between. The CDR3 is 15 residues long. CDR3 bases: TGTGCCAGCAGCCCAGGGACTCTTCGCACAGATACGCAGTATTTT. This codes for CASSPGTLRTDTQYF.

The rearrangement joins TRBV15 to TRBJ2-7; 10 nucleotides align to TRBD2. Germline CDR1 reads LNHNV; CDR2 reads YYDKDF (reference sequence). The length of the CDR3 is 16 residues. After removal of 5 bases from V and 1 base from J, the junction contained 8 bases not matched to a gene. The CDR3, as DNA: TGTGCCACCAGCTCTCGGACTAGCGGTCTATCCTACGAGCAGTACTTC. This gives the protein CATSSRTSGLSYEQYF.

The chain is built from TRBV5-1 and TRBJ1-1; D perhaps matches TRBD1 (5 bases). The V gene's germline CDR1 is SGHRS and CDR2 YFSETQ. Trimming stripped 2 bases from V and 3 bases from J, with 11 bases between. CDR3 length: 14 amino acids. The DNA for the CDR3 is TGCGCCAGCAGCTTTGACGGGGGGGACACTGAAGCTTTCTTT. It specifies CASSFDGGDTEAFF. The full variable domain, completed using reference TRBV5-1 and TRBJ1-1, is KAGVTQTPRYLIKTRGQQVTLSCSPISGHRSVSWYQQTPGQGLQFLFEYFSETQRNKGNFPGRFSGRQFSNSRSEMNVSTLELGDSALYLCASSFDGGDTEAFFGQGTRLTVV.

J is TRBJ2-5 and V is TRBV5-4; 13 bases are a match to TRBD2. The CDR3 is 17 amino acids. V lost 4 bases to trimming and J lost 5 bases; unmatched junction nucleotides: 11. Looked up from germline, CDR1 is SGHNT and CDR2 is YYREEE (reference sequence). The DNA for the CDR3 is TGTGCCAGCAGCGGAACTAGCGGGGGGGCCAATAGGGAGACCCAGTACTTC. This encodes CASSGTSGGANRETQYF.

CDR3 loop: CASSQFNYGYTF. CDR3 DNA: TGTGCCAGCAGCCAATTTAACTATGGCTACACCTTC. V is TRBV7-2 and J is TRBJ1-2; D is undetermined. CDR1 and CDR2 from the germline V gene are SGHTA and FQGNSA. The CDR3 loop spans 12 amino acids. V was pared by 5 bases and J by 1 base, with 5 bases between.

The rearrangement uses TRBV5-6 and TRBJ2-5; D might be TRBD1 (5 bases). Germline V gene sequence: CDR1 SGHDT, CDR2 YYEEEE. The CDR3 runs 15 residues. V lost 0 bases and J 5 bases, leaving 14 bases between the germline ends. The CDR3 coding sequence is TGTGCCAGCAGCTTGGCCTACCAGGGAAGTGAGACCCAGTACTTC. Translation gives CASSLAYQGSETQYF.

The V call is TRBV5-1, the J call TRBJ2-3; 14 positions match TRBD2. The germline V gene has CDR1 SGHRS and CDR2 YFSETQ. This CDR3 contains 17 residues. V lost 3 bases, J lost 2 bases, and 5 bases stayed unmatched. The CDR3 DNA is TGCGCCAGCAGCTATACGGGACTAGCGGGGGTCACAGATACGCAGTATTTT. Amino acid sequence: CASSYTGLAGVTDTQYF.

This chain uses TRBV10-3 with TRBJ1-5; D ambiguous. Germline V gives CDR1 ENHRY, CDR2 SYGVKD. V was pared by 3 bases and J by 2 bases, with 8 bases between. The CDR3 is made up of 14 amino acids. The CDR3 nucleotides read TGTGCCATCAGTGATAATCGGGGCAATCAGCCCCAGCATTTT. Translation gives CAISDNRGNQPQHF.

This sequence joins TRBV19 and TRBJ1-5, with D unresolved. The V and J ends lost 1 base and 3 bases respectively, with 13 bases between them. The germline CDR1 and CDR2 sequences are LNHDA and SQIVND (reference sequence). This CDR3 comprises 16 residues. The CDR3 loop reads CASSIAQAPHNQPQHF. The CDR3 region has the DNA TGTGCCAGTAGTATAGCCCAGGCCCCACACAATCAGCCCCAGCATTTT.

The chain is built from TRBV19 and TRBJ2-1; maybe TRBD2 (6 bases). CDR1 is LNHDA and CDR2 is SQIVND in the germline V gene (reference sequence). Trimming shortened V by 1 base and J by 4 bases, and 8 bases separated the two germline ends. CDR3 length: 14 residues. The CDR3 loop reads CASSIVGGYNEQFF. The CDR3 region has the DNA TGTGCCAGTAGTATAGTCGGGGGTTACAATGAGCAGTTCTTC.

The CDR3 DNA is TGCGCCAGCAGCTTGGTAGGGGGTCTCTACAATGAGCAGTTCTTC. As protein: CASSLVGGLYNEQFF. The V gene is TRBV5-1, the J gene TRBJ2-1; TRBD1 might be the D (6 bases). V was pared by 0 bases and J by 3 bases, with 10 bases between. CDR3 length equals 15 residues. Germline V lookup: CDR1 SGHRS, CDR2 YFSETQ.

CDR3 coding DNA: TGTGCCAGTAGTGGGACTAACAAAGAGACCCAGTACTTC. Translating it yields CASSGTNKETQYF. The rearrangement links TRBV19 to TRBJ2-5; 7 bases are a match to TRBD2. The CDR3 totals 13 residues. Trimming cost V 5 bases and J 3 bases; bases outside gene matches: 3. The germline CDR1 and CDR2 sequences are LNHDA and SQIVND (reference sequence).

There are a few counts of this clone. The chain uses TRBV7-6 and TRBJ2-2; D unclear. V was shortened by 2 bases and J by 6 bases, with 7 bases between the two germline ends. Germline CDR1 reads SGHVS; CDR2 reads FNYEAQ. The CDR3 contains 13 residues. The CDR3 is CASSLSPPGELFF. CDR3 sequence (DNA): TGTGCCAGCAGCTTATCCCCTCCCGGGGAGCTGTTTTTT.